A selection of T cell receptor beta chains follows, all from one sample in a study of blood T cells in healthy people across ages. TCRdb re-derived calls from the 5' RACE reads in MiXCR, one entry per CDR3 protein. The sample lists fewer than 1,200,000 distinct CDR3 sequences; about 25% were seen once. The same sample was also studied in work on T cells of mothers and their children.

Input material: blood. The receptor source for this set is a girl aged 2 to 10 in good health. Each CDR3 is given with its conserved first and last residue. Each record gives: D gene, clone size, J gene, V gene, CDR3 DNA, CDR3 protein. D genes are given only for firm matches. Clone size is not always given. Where it is, it says once, few, many or a class for expanded clones.

TRBD2 - TRBJ2-5 TRBV28 TGTGCCAGCAGCTACAGACTAGCGGGAGTATATGGGACCCAGTACTTC CASSYRLAGVYGTQYF
TRBD2 few TRBJ2-5 TRBV24-1 TGTGCCACCAGTGACCCCCGGACTAGCGGAGAGACCCAGTACTTC CATSDPRTSGETQYF
TRBD2 few TRBJ2-7 TRBV5-1 TGCGCCAGCAGCTCCGGGACTAGCGGGATCAACGAGCAGTACTTC CASSSGTSGINEQYF
TRBD2 - TRBJ2-3 TRBV20-1 TGCAGTTGGACTAGCGGGGGGGGGACAGATACGCAGTATTTT CSWTSGGGTDTQYF
- - TRBJ2-3 TRBV29-1 TGCAGCGTTGTGACCCCGGGGGATACGCAGTATTTT CSVVTPGDTQYF
TRBD2 few TRBJ2-1 TRBV7-6 TGTGCCAGCAGCTCGATAGGGACACTAGCGGGTGAGCAGTTCTTC CASSSIGTLAGEQFF
TRBD1 - TRBJ2-2 TRBV7-9 TGTGCCAGCAGCTCAAATGGACAGGGTGTTGGCTACACCGGGGAGCTGTTTTTT CASSSNGQGVGYTGELFF
TRBD2 few TRBJ2-3 TRBV4-2 TGTGCCAGCAGCCAAGTCAACTCCGGGGGGGTCACAGATACGCAGTATTTT CASSQVNSGGVTDTQYF
- - TRBJ2-1 TRBV5-1 TGCGCCAGCAGCACCCTCGAGCGGCCCTCCTACAATGAGCAGTTCTTC CASSTLERPSYNEQFF
- few TRBJ2-2 TRBV2 TGTGCCACCCTTTCCCCCGGCGGGGAGCTGTTTTTT CATLSPGGELFF
- few TRBJ2-5 TRBV4-3 TGCGCCAGCAGCCAAAAGTATTTGGATATGGTGATACTCTTC CASSQKYLDMVILF
- few TRBJ2-7 TRBV19 TGTGCCAGTAGCGCTGCAAAGGGTCGAACCTACGAGCAGTACTTC CASSAAKGRTYEQYF
- - TRBJ2-7 TRBV7-6 TGTGCCAGCAGCTTTTCCTCGGGCGGGGCGGGGACCTACGAGCAGTACTTC CASSFSSGGAGTYEQYF
- - TRBJ1-1 TRBV7-3 TGTGCCAGCAGCTCCGATGGACATAACAGGGTCGCTGAAGCTTTCTTT CASSSDGHNRVAEAFF
TRBD1 - TRBJ2-1 TRBV5-1 TGCGCCAGCAGCTTCTGGGACAGGGGCCACAATGAGCAGTTCTTC CASSFWDRGHNEQFF
- few TRBJ2-5 TRBV7-2 TGTGCCAGCAAAGGGGGAGGAGAGACCCAGTACTTC CASKGGGETQYF
TRBD2 - TRBJ2-5 TRBV5-1 TGCGCCAGCAGCTCGAATCTAGCGGCCCAAGAGACCCAGTACTTC CASSSNLAAQETQYF
TRBD1 - TRBJ2-5 TRBV3-1 TGTGCCAGCAGCCACGGGGACAGGCGCTCGGAGACCCAGTACTTC CASSHGDRRSETQYF
- - TRBJ2-7 TRBV4-3 TGCGCCAGCAGCCAGGAAACAGTATCCCCCTACGAGCAGCACTTC CASSQETVSPYEQHF
- few TRBJ2-7 TRBV27 TGTGCCAGCAGTTTATACGCCAGCATAACGAATTCCTACGAGCAGTACTTC CASSLYASITNSYEQYF
- - TRBJ2-3 TRBV5-1 TGCGCCAGCAGCCCGGAAGCACCATCAGGGCGGCTAAGCACAGATACGCAGTATTTT CASSPEAPSGRLSTDTQYF
- - TRBJ2-1 TRBV29-1 TGCAGCGCCCCTCCCGGGGCCCACAATGAGCAGTTCTTC CSAPPGAHNEQFF
- - TRBJ2-3 TRBV29-1 TGCAGCGTTTCGGTGGGTTTATCTGCTAGCACAGATACGCAGTATTTT CSVSVGLSASTDTQYF
TRBD2 few TRBJ2-5 TRBV14 TGTGCCAGTGGACTAGCGGGGTCAGAGACCCAGTACTTC CASGLAGSETQYF
TRBD1 few TRBJ2-1 TRBV7-9 TGTGCCAGCAGACCGACAGGGTTTGACAATGAGCAGTTCTTC CASRPTGFDNEQFF
- few TRBJ2-7 TRBV6-5 TGTGCCAGCAGGACGGGGTTATACGAGCAGTACTTC CASRTGLYEQYF
- - TRBJ2-5 TRBV15 TGTGCCACCAGCAGAGAGGGCTGGTATCGCCAAGAGACCCAGTACTTC CATSREGWYRQETQYF
- few TRBJ2-1 TRBV12-3/TRBV12-4 TGTGCCAGCACTCCTTGGGGGCGGAATGAGCAGTTCTTC CASTPWGRNEQFF
TRBD2 - TRBJ2-1 TRBV28 TGTGCCAGCAGTTTACGGCGTCTAGCGGGAGACAATGAGCAGTTCTTC CASSLRRLAGDNEQFF
- few TRBJ2-1 TRBV6-5 TGTGCCAGCAGTTACGGGCGAAACTCCTACAATGAGCAGTTCTTC CASSYGRNSYNEQFF
- - TRBJ2-5 TRBV20-1 TGCAGTGCTGCCCATAGCGGTCTGTACCAAGAGACCCAGTACTTC CSAAHSGLYQETQYF
- - TRBJ2-3 TRBV28 TGTGCCAGCATTGAGAGCAGCCGCACAGATACGCAGTATTTT CASIESSRTDTQYF